This T cell receptor beta chain came from a study of T cells in Graves' hyperthyroidism and ophthalmopathy. Amplified regions were TCR beta CDR3 sequences from RNA transcripts. A first-round RT-PCR of the TCR CDR3 used the HTBI primer set. TCRdb passed the multiplex PCR reads through MiXCR, listing each CDR3 protein once. The sample consists of some 440,000 distinct CDR3 sequences, 15% to 18% of them appearing once. The study's findings and limits: Model predictions of ophthalmopathy came a median around 6.5 months before onset.

Concerning this clonotype itself: Its antigen remains unidentified.

Sequenced material: blood. This TCR was sampled from a woman in her late teens or twenties with Graves' hyperthyroidism.

The CDR3 protein is CASSIEHDYGYTF. CDR3 nucleotide sequence: TGTGCCAGTAGTATTGAACACGACTATGGCTACACCTTC. The chain couples TRBV19 to TRBJ1-2; D is uncertain. This CDR3 has 13 residues. Germline assignment: CDR1 LNHDA and CDR2 SQIVND (reference sequence). V dropped 3 bases and J dropped 3 bases, with 8 bases sitting between them.